This T cell receptor beta chain was found in a study of cytomegalovirus exposure and HLA in healthy donors. In the study overall: Within an early data release were tens of millions of unique TCRs drawn from HLA-typed donors.

Points from the study as a whole: In a later analysis, HLA-associated TCR beta chains were more clonally expanded than equally common others. Highly shared variants forming one cluster were likely a sequencing artifact. Presence/absence comparisons presumed near-even sequencing depth among donors.

Germline V gives CDR1 MGHDK, CDR2 SYGVNS. Trimming at V came to 4 bases and at J to 4 bases, leaving 9 bases not matched to a gene. This CDR3 contains 16 residues. Primers for the PCR totalled 60 Vbeta and 13 Jbeta. The data were produced by immunoSEQ multiplex PCR, yet TCRdb's version contains in-frame clones alone and is incomplete. The data show some 85,000 clones, with roughly three quarters seen just once and 1.2% to 1.5% held by the top ten. This clone was picked up a small number of times. What it binds is not known. Specimen: PBMCs. The clonotype comes from a male donor in good health and CMV-seronegative. The chain uses TRBV25-1 and TRBJ2-1, with 8 bases that match TRBD2. CDR3 region: CASSADWTSRYNEQFF. The CDR3 DNA sequence: TGTGCCAGCAGTGCCGACTGGACTAGCAGGTACAATGAGCAGTTCTTC.